This entry lists 18 T cell receptor beta chains sequenced from one sample in a study of blood T cells in healthy people across ages (dated by TCRdb to between 2014 and 2017). The library was built by means of 5' RACE. Sequencing was performed on an Illumina HiSeq 2500. A second PCR of about 6 to 11 cycles was performed with a sample-barcoded 5' primer and a J-beta primer mix. In-frame beta chains were kept once TCRdb had trimmed the public reads at Q25 with fastp and called clones with MiXCR. Identical CDR3 protein sequences are pooled into one entry, listed with their most common genes and DNA. Counted in this sample were fewer than 750,000 distinct CDR3 sequences; 52% of them appeared once. Of the sample, roughly 13% falls within the top ten clones. What was sequenced was blood. These receptors came from a woman of 80 years or more in good health.

This clonotype was picked up many times. The gene calls are TRBV25-1 and TRBJ2-3; D remains unclear. Germline CDR1 MGHDK, CDR2 SYGVNS. This CDR3 comprises 12 residues. Trimming removed 4 bases from V and 0 bases from J, with 2 bases in between. In DNA form, the CDR3 reads TGTGCCAGCAGTGTTAGCACAGATACGCAGTATTTT. It codes for CASSVSTDTQYF.

A remark on this clonotype: A much larger clone is a single base away; this may be a read error. The chain has TRBV3-1 and TRBJ2-7; 8 positions agree with TRBD2. The germline CDR1 and CDR2 sequences are LGHDT and YNNKEL (reference sequence). The CDR3 length is 17 residues. Losses at the gene ends were 3 bases for V and 7 bases for J; bases not matched to a gene: 17. The CDR3 nucleotides are TGTGCCAGCAGCCAGGACCCCGGGACTAGGCTGTACAATGAGCAGTACTTC. Amino acids: CASSQDPGTRLYNEQYF.

J is TRBJ2-7 and V is TRBV9, with no clear D. The CDR3 runs 15 residues. The V gene lost 1 base and the J gene lost 0 bases, with 11 bases spanning the gap. The V gene's germline CDR1 is SGDLS and CDR2 YYNGEE. The CDR3 DNA reads as TGTGCCAGCAGCGTAAACCCTGACTCCTCCTACGAGCAGTACTTC. It codes for CASSVNPDSSYEQYF.

The V gene is TRBV4-2, the J gene TRBJ1-2, with a weak D call TRBD1 (5 bases). Trimming removed 1 base at V and 8 bases at J, with 23 bases between. This CDR3 has 17 residues. Germline CDR1 is LGHNA and CDR2 is YNFKEQ. The CDR3 DNA reads TGTGCCAGCAGCCAAGTTAAGGGAGACAGCCCGTCTAGGGGCTACACCTTC. Amino acids: CASSQVKGDSPSRGYTF.

J is TRBJ2-3 and V is TRBV29-1; TRBD1 might be the D (6 bases). Germline values: CDR1 SQVTM, CDR2 ANQGSEA. The CDR3 is 14 amino acids. Trimming shortened V by 4 bases and J by 0 bases, and 11 bases separated the two germline ends. The CDR3, as DNA: TGCAGCGTTGTACAGGGTTCTAGCACAGATACGCAGTATTTT. Translation gives CSVVQGSSTDTQYF.

This chain connects TRBV5-6 to TRBJ2-3; no clear D gene. The CDR3 has 12 amino acids. Germline CDR1 and CDR2: SGHDT and YYEEEE. Trimming pared 4 bases from V and 4 bases from J, leaving 7 bases between. The CDR3 bases are TGTGCCAGCAGCCGATTCTCAGATACGCAGTATTTT. This translates into CASSRFSDTQYF.

This sequence joins TRBV6-1 and TRBJ1-5, with 10 positions matching TRBD1. This CDR3 has 20 amino acids. Germline CDR1 is MNHNS and CDR2 is SASEGT. J lost 4 bases, V lost 5 bases, and 20 bases had no gene match. In DNA form, the CDR3 reads TGTGCCAGCAGTCCTCCGATCACTGACAGGGGGCGCGGAGGAAATCAGCCCCAGCATTTT. Its protein product is CASSPPITDRGRGGNQPQHF.

The chain recombines TRBV7-2 with TRBJ2-3, with a possible D match to TRBD1 (6 bases). Germline lookup yields CDR1 SGHTA and CDR2 FQGNSA. The CDR3 sequence is 16 residues long. Trimming removed 5 bases at V and 6 bases at J, with 21 bases between. The CDR3 region is CASSRGVGSDRDTQYF. CDR3 nucleotides: TGTGCCAGCAGCAGGGGAGTGGGAAGTGACAGGGATACGCAGTATTTT.

Turning to this clonotype: This may arise from a read error, as a much more abundant clone is one base away. The gene calls are TRBV7-3 and TRBJ1-2; D call uncertain. Germline V gene lookup returns CDR1 SGHTA and CDR2 FQGTGA. Trimming left V 5 bases short and J 3 bases short, with 10 bases between. The CDR3 spans 13 residues. The CDR3 loop is CASSPNAYYGYTF. DNA of the CDR3: TGTGCCAGCAGCCCAAACGCGTACTATGGCTACACCTTC.

A few counts support this clonotype. V and J are TRBV6-1 and TRBJ2-1; TRBD2 matches 16 bases. J lost 8 bases, V lost 8 bases, and 12 bases had no gene match. Germline CDR1 and CDR2: MNHNS and SASEGT. The CDR3 length is 17 residues. The CDR3 DNA follows: TGTGCCAGCGCGATTTCGGGACTAGCGGGGGGGCAAGATGAGCAGTTCTTC. It specifies CASAISGLAGGQDEQFF.

V and J are TRBV12-3 or TRBV12-4 and TRBJ2-1, with D hard to call. Trimming cost V 5 bases and J 5 bases, with 13 bases left between them. The CDR3 extends over 14 amino acids. CDR3 protein: CASSVLREHNEQFF. Written as DNA, the CDR3 is TGTGCCAGCAGTGTTCTTAGGGAACACAATGAGCAGTTCTTC.

This clonotype was counted ten times or more. V gene TRBV7-2 combines with J gene TRBJ2-3; D possibly corresponds to TRBD1 (6 bases). This CDR3 is 14 amino acids long. V lost 5 bases and J 0 bases, leaving 9 bases between the germline ends. Germline V gene data show CDR1 as SGHTA and CDR2 as FQGNSA. The CDR3 bases are TGTGCCAGCAGCGTCAGGGGCAGCACAGATACGCAGTATTTT. The encoded protein is CASSVRGSTDTQYF.

This clonotype was counted only a few times. V is TRBV14 and J is TRBJ1-2; D is undetermined. Germline V gene sequence: CDR1 SGHDN, CDR2 FVKESK. This CDR3 is 15 amino acids long. Trimming pared 1 base from V and 4 bases from J, leaving 13 bases between. CDR3 DNA sequence: TGTGCCAGCAGCCAAGTACCAGAGCCATTCTATGGCTACACCTTC. This sequence encodes CASSQVPEPFYGYTF.

The chain links TRBV5-1 to TRBJ1-2; TRBD1 matches 8 bases. J gave up 7 bases and V 4 bases, and 15 bases lay outside the gene matches. CDR3 size: 16 residues. Germline V lookup: CDR1 SGHRS, CDR2 YFSETQ. For the CDR3, the DNA is TGCGCCAGCAGCCCTTCCGCCGGGGACAGGCCGGTTGGCTACACCTTC. Encoded protein: CASSPSAGDRPVGYTF.

The CDR3 nucleotides read TGTGCCAGCAGCTTAGTAGCAGGACGAAACATTCAGTACTTC. Protein product: CASSLVAGRNIQYF. The genes are TRBV7-2 and TRBJ2-4; D is unresolved. Trimming removed 1 base at V and 6 bases at J, with 10 bases between. Germline V lookup: CDR1 SGHTA, CDR2 FQGNSA. The CDR3 totals 14 residues. Drawing the rest from reference TRBV7-2 and TRBJ2-4, the complete variable domain is GAGVSQSPSNKVTEKGKDVELRCDPISGHTALYWYRQSLGQGLEFLIYFQGNSAPDKSGLPSDRFSAERTGGSVSTLTIQRTQQEDSAVYLCASSLVAGRNIQYFGAGTRLSVL.

Remarks on this clonotype: A single base separates this from a much larger clone, so it may be a read error. The chain has TRBV3-1 and TRBJ2-4; TRBD1 aligns across 8 bases. This CDR3 region has 17 residues. V shed 2 bases and J 6 bases; nucleotides not matched to a gene: 12. The germline V gene encodes CDR1 LGHDT and CDR2 YNNKEL (reference sequence). CDR3 coding DNA: TGTGCCAGCAGCCAACCGACAGGGGTGGTCCGTACAAACATTCAGTACTTC. Protein sequence: CASSQPTGVVRTNIQYF.

V and J are TRBV5-6 and TRBJ1-6, with D tentatively TRBD1 (5 bases). This CDR3 is built from 15 residues. V lost 2 bases, J lost 7 bases, and 13 bases lay in between. Germline V gives CDR1 SGHDT, CDR2 YYEEEE. CDR3 sequence: CASSFSRADNSPLHF. The CDR3 DNA sequence: TGTGCCAGCAGCTTCTCCAGGGCCGACAATTCACCCCTCCACTTT.

The genes are TRBV20-1 and TRBJ2-5; 9 bases align to TRBD1. This CDR3 comprises 15 residues. Germline values: CDR1 DFQATT, CDR2 SNEGSKA (reference sequence). J gave up 4 bases and V 3 bases, and 9 bases lay outside the gene matches. The CDR3 is CSARGWGQGPETQYF. In DNA, the CDR3 is TGCAGTGCTAGGGGATGGGGACAGGGTCCAGAGACCCAGTACTTC.